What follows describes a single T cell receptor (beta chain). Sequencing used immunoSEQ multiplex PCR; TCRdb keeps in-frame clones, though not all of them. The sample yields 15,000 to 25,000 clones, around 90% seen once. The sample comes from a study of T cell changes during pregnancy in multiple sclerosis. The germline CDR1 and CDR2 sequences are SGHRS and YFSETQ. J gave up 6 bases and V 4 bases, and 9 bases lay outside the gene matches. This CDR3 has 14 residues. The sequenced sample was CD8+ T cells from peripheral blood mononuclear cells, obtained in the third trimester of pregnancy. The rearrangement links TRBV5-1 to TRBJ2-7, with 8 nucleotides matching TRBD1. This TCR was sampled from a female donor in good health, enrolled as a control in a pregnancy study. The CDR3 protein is CASSLRTGHPEQYF. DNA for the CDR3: TGCGCCAGCAGCCTAAGGACAGGGCATCCCGAGCAGTACTTC.